This TCR beta chain was captured in a study of T cell changes during pregnancy in multiple sclerosis. Per the germline V gene, CDR1 is SGHVS and CDR2 is FQNEAQ. V trimming: 4 bases; J trimming: 1 base; junction bases outside the gene matches: 3. The CDR3 sequence is 16 residues long. Some clones are missing from TCRdb's copy, which holds only in-frame ones; the method was immunoSEQ multiplex PCR. The profile covers about 61,000 clones, with approximately 90% appearing a single time and 0.89% taken by the ten largest. Sequenced here: peripheral blood, sampled in the first trimester of pregnancy. This sequence joins TRBV7-8 and TRBJ2-3; TRBD2 agrees at 12 bases. The receptor comes from a female donor in good health, enrolled as a control in a pregnancy study. The CDR3: CASSSPSGGGTDTQYF. CDR3 nucleotides: TGTGCCAGCAGCTCCCCTAGCGGGGGGGGCACAGATACGCAGTATTTT.